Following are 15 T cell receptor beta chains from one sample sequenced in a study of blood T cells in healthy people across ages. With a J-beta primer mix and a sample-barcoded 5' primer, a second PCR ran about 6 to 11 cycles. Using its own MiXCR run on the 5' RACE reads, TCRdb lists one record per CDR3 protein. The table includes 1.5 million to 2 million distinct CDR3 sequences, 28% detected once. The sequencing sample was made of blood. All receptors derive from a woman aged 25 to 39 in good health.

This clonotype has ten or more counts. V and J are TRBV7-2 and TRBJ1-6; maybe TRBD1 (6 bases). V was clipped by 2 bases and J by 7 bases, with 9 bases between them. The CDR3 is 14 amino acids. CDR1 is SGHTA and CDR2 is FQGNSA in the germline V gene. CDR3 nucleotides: TGTGCCAGCAGCTTACAAGGGGGAAATTCACCCCTCCACTTT. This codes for CASSLQGGNSPLHF.

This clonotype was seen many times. The CDR3 sequence is CATLSAPTYEQYF. The CDR3 nucleotides are TGTGCCACCCTGTCGGCACCTACCTACGAGCAGTACTTC. The chain links TRBV6-1 to TRBJ2-7, with unresolved D. The CDR3 runs to 13 residues. V lost 10 bases and J 2 bases, leaving 15 bases between the germline ends. Germline V gene data show CDR1 as MNHNS and CDR2 as SASEGT.

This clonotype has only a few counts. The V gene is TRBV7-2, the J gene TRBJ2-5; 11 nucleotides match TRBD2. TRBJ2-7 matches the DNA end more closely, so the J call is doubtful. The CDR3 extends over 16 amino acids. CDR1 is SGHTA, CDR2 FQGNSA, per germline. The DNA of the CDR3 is TGTGCCAGCAGCCCTCCCGGGCTAGCGGGAGGCCACGAGCAGTACTTC. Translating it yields CASSPPGLAGGHEQYF.

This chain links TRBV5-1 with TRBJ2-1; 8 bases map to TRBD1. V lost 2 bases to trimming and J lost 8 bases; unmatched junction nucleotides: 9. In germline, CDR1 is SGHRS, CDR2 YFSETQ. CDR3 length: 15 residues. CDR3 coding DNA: TGCGCCAGCAGCTTTTCAGGACAGGGCACTGATGAGCAGTTCTTC. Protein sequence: CASSFSGQGTDEQFF.

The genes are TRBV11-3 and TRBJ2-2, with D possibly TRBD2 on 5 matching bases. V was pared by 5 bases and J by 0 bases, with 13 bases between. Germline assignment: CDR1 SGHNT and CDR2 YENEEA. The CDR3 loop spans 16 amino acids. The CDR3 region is CASSDLLAPNTGELFF. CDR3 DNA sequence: TGTGCCAGCAGCGACCTCCTAGCCCCGAACACCGGGGAGCTGTTTTTT.

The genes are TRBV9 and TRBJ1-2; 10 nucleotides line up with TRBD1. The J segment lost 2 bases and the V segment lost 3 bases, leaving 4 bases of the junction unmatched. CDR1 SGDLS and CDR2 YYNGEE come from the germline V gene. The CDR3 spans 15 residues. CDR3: CASSGQGAKNYGYTF. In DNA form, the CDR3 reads TGTGCCAGCAGCGGACAGGGGGCGAAAAACTATGGCTACACCTTC.

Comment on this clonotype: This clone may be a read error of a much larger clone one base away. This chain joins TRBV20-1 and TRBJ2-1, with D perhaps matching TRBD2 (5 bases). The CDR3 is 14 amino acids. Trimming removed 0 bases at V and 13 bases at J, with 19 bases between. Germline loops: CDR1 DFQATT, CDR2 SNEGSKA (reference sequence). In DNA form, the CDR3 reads TGCAGTGCTAGAGATGCGACTATTCAAGAGACCCAGTTCTTC. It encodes CSARDATIQETQFF.

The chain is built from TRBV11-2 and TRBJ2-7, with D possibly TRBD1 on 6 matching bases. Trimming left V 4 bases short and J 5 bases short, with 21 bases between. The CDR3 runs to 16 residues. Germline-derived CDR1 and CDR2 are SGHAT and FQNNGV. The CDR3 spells CASSWTPGRGVHEQYF. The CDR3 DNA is TGTGCCAGCAGCTGGACCCCAGGCAGGGGCGTGCACGAGCAGTACTTC.

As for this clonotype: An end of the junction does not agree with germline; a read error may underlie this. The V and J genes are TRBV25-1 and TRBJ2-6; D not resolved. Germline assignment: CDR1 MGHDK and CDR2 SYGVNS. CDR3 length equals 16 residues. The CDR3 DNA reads TGTGCCAGCATTGAACTGCCGCTAAGAGGGGCCAACGTCCTGACTTTC. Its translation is CASIELPLRGANVLTF.

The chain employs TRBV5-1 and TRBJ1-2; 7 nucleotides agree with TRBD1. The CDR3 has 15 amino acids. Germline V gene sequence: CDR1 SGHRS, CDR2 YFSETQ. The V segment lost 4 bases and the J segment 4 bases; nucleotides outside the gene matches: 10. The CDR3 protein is CASSLTDGTVYGYTF. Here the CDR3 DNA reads TGCGCCAGCAGCCTAACAGACGGGACAGTCTATGGCTACACCTTC.

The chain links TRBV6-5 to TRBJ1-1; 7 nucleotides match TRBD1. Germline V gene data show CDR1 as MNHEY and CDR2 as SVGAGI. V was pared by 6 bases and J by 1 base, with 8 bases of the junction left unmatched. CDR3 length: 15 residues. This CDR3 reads CASSLLTGRNTEAFF. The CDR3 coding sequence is TGTGCCAGCAGCCTACTGACAGGGCGGAACACTGAAGCTTTCTTT.

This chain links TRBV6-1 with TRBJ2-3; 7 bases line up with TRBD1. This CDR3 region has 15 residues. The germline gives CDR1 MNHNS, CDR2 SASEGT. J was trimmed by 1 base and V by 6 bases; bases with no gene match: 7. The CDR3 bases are TGTGCCAGCAGCCTTTCCGACAGGGGCACAGATACGCAGTATTTT. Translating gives CASSLSDRGTDTQYF.

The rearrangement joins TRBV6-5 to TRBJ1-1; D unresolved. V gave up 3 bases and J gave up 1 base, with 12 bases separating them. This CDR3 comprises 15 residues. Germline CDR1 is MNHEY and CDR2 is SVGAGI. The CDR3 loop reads CASSYAPAGNTEAFF. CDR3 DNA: TGTGCCAGCAGTTATGCCCCGGCCGGGAACACTGAAGCTTTCTTT.

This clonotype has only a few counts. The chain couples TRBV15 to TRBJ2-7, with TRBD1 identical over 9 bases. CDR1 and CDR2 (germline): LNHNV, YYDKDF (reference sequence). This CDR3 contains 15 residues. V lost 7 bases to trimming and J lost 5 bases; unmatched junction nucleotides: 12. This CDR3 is CATNSKGTGYNEQYF. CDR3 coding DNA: TGTGCCACCAACTCGAAGGGGACAGGGTATAACGAGCAGTACTTC. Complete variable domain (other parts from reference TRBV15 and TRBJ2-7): DAMVIQNPRYQVTQFGKPVTLSCSQTLNHNVMYWYQQKSSQAPKLLFHYYDKDFNNEADTPDNFQSRRPNTSFCFLDIRSPGLGDTAMYLCATNSKGTGYNEQYFGPGTRLTVT.

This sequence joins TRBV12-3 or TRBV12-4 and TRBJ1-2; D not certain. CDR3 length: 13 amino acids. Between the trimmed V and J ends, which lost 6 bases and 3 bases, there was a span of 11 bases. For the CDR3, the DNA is TGTGCCAGCAGAGGCAGTGAGGACTATGGCTACACCTTC. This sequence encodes CASRGSEDYGYTF.